This T cell receptor (beta chain) was sequenced in a study of blood T cell repertoires in COVID-19. Looking at the study overall: Sources were T cells, B-cell-depleted T cells, or PBMCs; the material itself was cDNA or gDNA.

Cohort allocation depended upon clinical history that participants reported. As handled by the study authors: The assay estimated nucleated cells by amplifying reference gene primers. Libraries were prepared by immunoSEQ multiplex PCR; TCRdb keeps only in-frame clonotypes and omits some of them. That table is the source of V, J and clone size, and D and trimming were worked out from the DNA. The table lists approximately 300,000 clones, 70% to 90% of them singletons. The germline gives CDR1 WSHSY, CDR2 SAAADI. The ends lost 7 bases at V and 7 bases at J; junction bases unmatched: 8. CDR3 size: 15 residues.

The sequencing sample was made of PBMCs or T cells enriched from blood (not recorded which). This sequence originates from a woman aged 30 to 39 who had recovered from COVID-19. The genes are TRBV10-2 and TRBJ1-6; 9 nucleotides line up with TRBD1. CDR3 in DNA: TGCGCCAGCACCGACAGGGACAGGGAAAATTCACCCCTCCACTTT. This sequence encodes CASTDRDRENSPLHF.